A selection of T cell receptor beta chains follows, all from one sample in a study of blood T cell repertoires in COVID-19. Assay used: immunoSEQ multiplex PCR; TCRdb lists only in-frame clones, some missing. Counted here are approximately 140,000 clones, more than 70% occurring once; the ten biggest clones make up 8% to 11%. Sequencing was done on a sample of peripheral blood. The receptors stem from a man aged 45-65 years with active or convalescent COVID-19. Both conserved end residues are trimmed from each CDR3. A D gene is named only where the DNA matches it firmly. Size tells how often a clone was seen (once, few, many) or the class of an expanded clone, and some rows leave it out.

abundance	d_gene	v_gene	j_gene	CDR3aa
NA	TRBD2	TRBV9	TRBJ2-1	ASSGPGLAGGKSSYNEQF
NA	TRBD2	TRBV10-3	TRBJ2-2	AISEGGDWTNTGELF
NA	TRBD2	TRBV18	TRBJ2-1	ASSPTSGIYNEQF
NA	NA	TRBV24-1	TRBJ2-7	ATSDSGGALYEQY
NA	NA	TRBV11-2	TRBJ2-7	ASSRLFHEQY
once	NA	TRBV19	TRBJ2-1	ASSELTGHSYNEQF
few	TRBD1	TRBV6-5	TRBJ1-6	ASSIGQGNSPLH
NA	NA	TRBV5-8	TRBJ2-2	ASSLGSEPGELF
NA	TRBD1	TRBV10-3	TRBJ1-2	AITSGQGYGYT
once	TRBD2	TRBV4-1	TRBJ2-7	ASSQAPGGYEQY
NA	TRBD1	TRBV7-2	TRBJ2-1	ASSPRTGGTLNEQF
NA	TRBD2	TRBV4-3	TRBJ2-5	ASSQLLAETQY
NA	NA	TRBV11-3	TRBJ2-5	ASSRQGGETQY
once	NA	TRBV27	TRBJ2-1	ASSLFADSYNEQF
NA	NA	TRBV21-1	TRBJ1-5	ASSNGQKNQPQH
NA	NA	TRBV4-2	TRBJ1-3	ASSQDVGGSGNTIY
NA	TRBD2	TRBV7-9	TRBJ2-7	ASSAGTSGVYEQY
NA	NA	TRBV28	TRBJ1-4	ASSFSGHATNEKLF
NA	NA	TRBV6-2/TRBV6-3	TRBJ1-4	ASSYLPGSGVANEKLF
few	NA	TRBV28	TRBJ2-2	ASREGVAGELF
NA	NA	TRBV18	TRBJ1-5	ASSRGGNNQPQH
NA	NA	TRBV6-1	TRBJ1-1	ASRETGQVTEAF
NA	NA	TRBV5-1	TRBJ2-3	ASSIYPGRADTQY
NA	TRBD2	TRBV18	TRBJ2-1	ASSLAGGSYNEQF